The 22 T cell receptor beta chains below all came from one sample that was sequenced in a study of chemoradiotherapy in HPV16-positive cancers. The method was immunoSEQ multiplex PCR; TCRdb's version includes in-frame clones alone and lacks a portion of them. Found here are 12,000 to 15,000 clones, approximately 90% of them singletons; the top ten hold 2.7%. The specimen comprised blood, sampled from a patient who underwent chemoradiotherapy. The receptor source for this set is a human donor with HPV-associated anogenital cancer.

J is TRBJ2-7 and V is TRBV11-3; 9 nucleotides align to TRBD2. CDR3 length: 15 residues. V was clipped by 6 bases and J by 4 bases; unmatched bases: 10. Germline V CDR1 and CDR2: SGHNT, YENEEA. In DNA form, the CDR3 reads TGTGCCAGCAGGTCTAGCGGGGCGGCTCATTACGAGCAGTACTTC. Translating it yields CASRSSGAAHYEQYF.

The gene calls are TRBV7-6 and TRBJ1-1; D is unclear. This CDR3 region has 13 residues. Trimming took off 11 bases at V and 0 bases at J, with 13 bases between the two ends. CDR1 SGHVS and CDR2 FNYEAQ come from the germline V gene. The CDR3 coding sequence is TGTGCCTCGGGCCGCCTTATGAACACTGAAGCTTTCTTT. It yields the protein CASGRLMNTEAFF.

This clone was observed once. The V and J genes are TRBV6-1 and TRBJ1-1; D may be TRBD1 (5 bases). Germline loops: CDR1 MNHNS, CDR2 SASEGT. Trimming removed 5 bases at V and 1 base at J, with 8 bases between. This CDR3 spans 13 amino acids. CDR3 sequence (DNA): TGTGCCAGCAGTCTGGGGGAGAACACTGAAGCTTTCTTT. Amino acid sequence: CASSLGENTEAFF.

The chain uses TRBV18 and TRBJ1-1; D is uncertain. The CDR3 contains 12 residues. Germline lookup yields CDR1 KGHSH and CDR2 LQKENI. Trimming cost V 6 bases and J 6 bases, with 11 bases left between them. CDR3 coding DNA: TGTGCCAGCTCCCTTGACCGGGCTGAAGCTTTCTTT. Translation gives CASSLDRAEAFF.

The J gene is TRBJ2-2, the V gene TRBV19, with 16 bases matching TRBD2. J gave up 4 bases and V 9 bases, and 8 bases lay outside the gene matches. From germline, CDR1 is LNHDA and CDR2 SQIVND (reference sequence). The length of the CDR3 is 17 residues. Here the CDR3 DNA reads TGTGCCAGCAAGGGACTAGCGGGGGGGCAGGTCACCGGGGAGCTGTTTTTT. This codes for CASKGLAGGQVTGELFF.

The chain links TRBV5-3 to TRBJ1-2; 7 bases agree with TRBD1. TRBV5-3 has ORF status, its function being uncertain. The V gene end was trimmed by 4 bases and the J gene end by 5 bases; junction bases not matched to a gene: 23. The CDR3 is made up of 19 amino acids. CDR3 DNA: TGTGCCAGAAGCCTGATGGTTTCGGACAGGCCGGTAGGACTTTATGGCTACACCTTC. Amino acids: CARSLMVSDRPVGLYGYTF.

The V call is TRBV18, the J call TRBJ1-5; TRBD1 might be the D (6 bases). The germline V gene has CDR1 KGHSH and CDR2 LQKENI. Trimming stripped 3 bases from V and 2 bases from J, with 14 bases between. CDR3 length: 16 amino acids. DNA of the CDR3: TGTGCCAGCTCACCCGGGTCTACAGGGCGCAATCAGCCCCAGCATTTT. Protein sequence: CASSPGSTGRNQPQHF. The variable domain in full, with the rest retrieved from reference TRBV18 and TRBJ1-5, is NAGVMQNPRHLVRRRGQEARLRCSPMKGHSHVYWYRQLPEEGLKFMVYLQKENIIDESGMPKERFSAEFPKEGPSILRIQQVVRGDSAAYFCASSPGSTGRNQPQHFGDGTRLSIL.

This chain uses TRBV29-1 with TRBJ1-4, with 7 bases lining up with TRBD1. This CDR3 contains 12 residues. Germline CDR1 is SQVTM and CDR2 is ANQGSEA. The V and J ends lost 7 bases and 8 bases, in that order; junction bases with no gene match: 7. DNA for the CDR3: TGCAGCGGGGGGGACAGTTGGGAAAAACTGTTTTTT. Amino acids: CSGGDSWEKLFF.

This sequence joins TRBV5-5 and TRBJ1-1, with no clear D. CDR1 SGHKS and CDR2 YYEKEE come from the germline V gene (reference sequence). The CDR3 totals 13 residues. V lost 2 bases and J 6 bases, leaving 11 bases between the germline ends. The CDR3 DNA follows: TGTGCCAGCAGCTTAGGTTACTTGGCTGAAGCTTTCTTT. It is translated as CASSLGYLAEAFF.

This clone was seen more than once but under ten times. The V and J genes are TRBV6-1 and TRBJ1-1, with no clear D. Germline loops: CDR1 MNHNS, CDR2 SASEGT. V dropped 2 bases and J dropped 5 bases, with 6 bases sitting between them. The CDR3 extends over 12 amino acids. The CDR3 spells CASSERHTEAFF. CDR3 sequence (DNA): TGTGCCAGCAGTGAACGGCATACTGAAGCTTTCTTT.

J is TRBJ1-2 and V is TRBV2; 9 bases map to TRBD1. V was clipped by 7 bases and J by 6 bases; unmatched bases: 6. Germline V gives CDR1 SNHLY, CDR2 FYNNEI. This CDR3 has 13 amino acids. The chain's CDR3 is CASKETGGNGYTF. DNA of the CDR3: TGTGCCAGCAAGGAGACAGGGGGAAATGGCTACACCTTC.

The rearrangement joins TRBV7-3 to TRBJ1-1; D is perhaps TRBD1 (5 bases). This CDR3 region has 14 residues. V was clipped by 3 bases and J by 1 base, with 9 bases between them. Germline V gene lookup returns CDR1 SGHTA and CDR2 FQGTGA. The CDR3: CASSFDSTNTEAFF. CDR3 coding DNA: TGTGCCAGCAGCTTCGACAGCACGAACACTGAAGCTTTCTTT.

This chain connects TRBV6-4 to TRBJ1-6; no reliable D call. The CDR3 consists of 20 residues. The ends were cut back, 5 bases at V and 6 bases at J, with 29 bases in the middle. CDR1 is MRHNA and CDR2 is SNTAGT in the germline V gene. The chain's CDR3 is CASSPRWEGLNSARNSPLHF. The CDR3 coding sequence is TGTGCCAGCAGTCCAAGATGGGAGGGTTTGAACTCGGCTCGTAATTCACCCCTCCACTTT.

The V call is TRBV27, the J call TRBJ1-2; D may be TRBD1 (5 bases). Germline loops: CDR1 MNHEY, CDR2 SMNVEV (reference sequence). Trimming took 5 bases from V and 0 from J, leaving 19 bases between them. The CDR3 runs 17 residues. The CDR3 here is CASSPRFGAASNYGYTF. As DNA, the CDR3 is TGTGCCAGCAGTCCCCGATTTGGGGCGGCCTCTAACTATGGCTACACCTTC.

V is TRBV10-2 and J is TRBJ1-3; maybe TRBD1 (6 bases). This CDR3 has 14 amino acids. Germline CDR1 is WSHSY and CDR2 is SAAADI. Between the trimmed V and J ends, which lost 9 bases and 2 bases, there was a span of 14 bases. CDR3 nucleotides: TGCGCCAGTACGGACAGCCGGGCTGGAAACACCATATATTTT. Amino acids: CASTDSRAGNTIYF.

V and J are TRBV4-3 and TRBJ1-4, with a weak D call TRBD1 (6 bases). Trimming took off 4 bases at V and 8 bases at J, with 17 bases between the two ends. Germline values: CDR1 LGHNA, CDR2 YSLEER. The CDR3 consists of 15 residues. The CDR3 region is CASSPPLGQGEKLFF. DNA for the CDR3: TGCGCCAGCAGCCCCCCCTTAGGCCAGGGGGAAAAACTGTTTTTT.

The chain carries TRBV30 and TRBJ1-1; maybe TRBD1 (6 bases). Germline V gene data show CDR1 as GTSNPN and CDR2 as SVGIG (reference sequence). The V end lost 2 bases, the J end lost 0 bases, and 13 bases lay between the germline ends. The CDR3 is 15 amino acids. The CDR3 DNA follows: TGTGCCTGGAGTTCGTCCGGGACAATGAACACTGAAGCTTTCTTT. Translating gives CAWSSSGTMNTEAFF.

This sequence joins TRBV4-1 and TRBJ2-7, with a tentative D call TRBD1 (6 bases). Trimming took off 4 bases at V and 2 bases at J, with 15 bases between the two ends. Germline assignment: CDR1 MGHRA and CDR2 YSYEKL. This CDR3 is built from 15 residues. CDR3 residues: CASSPRRDTAYEQYF. In DNA, the CDR3 is TGCGCCAGCAGCCCCCGCCGGGACACAGCCTACGAGCAGTACTTC.

The V call is TRBV7-2, the J call TRBJ2-2; a possible D gene is TRBD2 (6 bases). This CDR3 region has 15 residues. From germline, CDR1 is SGHTA and CDR2 FQGNSA. V shed 0 bases and J shed 5 bases, with 10 bases lying between them. The DNA of the CDR3 is TGTGCCAGCAGCTTAGCCGCGGGGCAAACCGGGGAGCTGTTTTTT. It specifies CASSLAAGQTGELFF.

J is TRBJ2-7 and V is TRBV7-9; 12 bases match TRBD2. CDR3 length: 15 amino acids. The ends lost 3 bases at V and 2 bases at J; junction bases unmatched: 2. Germline values: CDR1 SEHNR, CDR2 FQNEAQ (reference sequence). The CDR3 protein is CASSFTSGGTYEQYF. The DNA of the CDR3 is TGTGCCAGCAGCTTTACTAGCGGGGGGACCTACGAGCAGTACTTC.

The chain links TRBV27 to TRBJ1-4, with 9 bases that match TRBD1. Germline values: CDR1 MNHEY, CDR2 SMNVEV (reference sequence). This CDR3 has 17 residues. V lost 5 bases and J lost 7; bases outside the gene matches: 14. The chain's CDR3 is CASSTATGTGIVEKLFF. DNA for the CDR3: TGTGCCAGCAGTACCGCTACTGGGACAGGGATCGTTGAAAAACTGTTTTTT.

The rearrangement joins TRBV19 to TRBJ2-3; the D gene is possibly TRBD1 (6 bases). CDR1 LNHDA and CDR2 SQIVND come from the germline V gene (reference sequence). This CDR3 spans 13 amino acids. Trimming cost V 6 bases and J 15 bases, with 22 bases left between them. CDR3 in amino acids: CASSLGTSNRCYF. DNA of the CDR3: TGTGCCAGTAGCCTGGGGACATCAAACCGGTGTTATTTT.